This note documents a single T cell receptor beta chain sequence. CDR3 length equals 15 residues. Germline V lookup: CDR1 SGHTA, CDR2 FQGTGA. The V end was cut by 6 bases, the J end by 2 bases, with 11 bases between. Profiled with immunoSEQ multiplex PCR; TCRdb holds only in-frame clones, not every one. The sample includes some 150,000 clones, 84% of them seen just once. The data were taken from a study of blood T cell repertoires in COVID-19. Turning to the study itself: T cells, B-cell-depleted T cells, or PBMCs supplied cDNA or gDNA.

Sequenced material: peripheral blood. This receptor was obtained from a human donor in a cohort sampled during active COVID-19. This chain links TRBV7-3 with TRBJ2-6; a weak D match, TRBD1 (5 bases). The CDR3 nucleotides read TGTGCCAGCAGTCCAAGCAGGGCTGGGGCCAACGTCCTGACTTTC. It yields the protein CASSPSRAGANVLTF.